This TCR beta chain comes out of a study of early T cells in non-severe SARS-CoV-2 infection. For the study at large: Sequenced material consisted of bulk RNA (from unsorted whole blood), and chains were unpaired.

Study results and limitations: Missing private and CD4 specificities, VDJdb matching favored anti-spike CD8 responses.

This clonotype was found a few times. What it binds is unknown. Individually, cDNA molecules had unique molecular identifiers attached to them. Via MiXCR, TCRdb re-called the 5' RACE reads, giving one row per CDR3 protein. The profile shows about 68,000 distinct CDR3 sequences, more than 10% of them singletons. The CDR3 sequence is 15 residues long. V dropped 3 bases and J dropped 10 bases, with 18 bases sitting between them. Germline lookup yields CDR1 SEHNR and CDR2 FQNEAQ (reference sequence). The specimen was whole blood. The source is an adult who was a healthcare worker with PCR-confirmed SARS-CoV-2 infection or an uninfected control (not recorded which). The chain has TRBV7-9 and TRBJ1-4; TRBD1 might be the D (5 bases). The CDR3 region has the DNA TGTGCCAGCAGCTTGGCACGGGGCCAGGTGCCAAAACTGTTTTTT. Protein product: CASSLARGQVPKLFF.